The entry that follows covers one TCR beta chain sequence. The sample is drawn from a study of blood T cell repertoires in COVID-19. Overall study context: The samples span acute and convalescent COVID-19 from the United States, Italy and Spain.

Source study methods: Researchers report that nucleated cell counts were estimated from reference gene primer amplification. This table comes from immunoSEQ multiplex PCR, and its TCRdb copy is limited to in-frame clones, with some not included. The V and J calls and clone size were taken over from that table, and D and trimming were inferred from the DNA. This table holds 200,000 or so clones, roughly 79% found once. The sample taken for sequencing was peripheral blood. This clonotype was sampled from an elderly woman with COVID-19, enrolled during active disease.

In DNA, the CDR3 is TGTGCCAGCAGCCCCAGCGGGGGCCTGGGGACCCAGTACTTC. Amino acids: CASSPSGGLGTQYF. The chain has TRBV7-2 and TRBJ2-5; 8 nucleotides align to TRBD2. Germline values: CDR1 SGHTA, CDR2 FQGNSA. V shed 5 bases and J 7 bases; nucleotides not matched to a gene: 9. The CDR3 loop spans 14 amino acids.